These 22 T cell receptor beta chains share one sample of origin, sequenced in a study of regulatory T cells in long-lasting Graves disease. Described time point: newly diagnosed GD, antithyroid drugs for less than 3 months. RNA from PBMCs was the source of the TCR library. CDR3 regions were amplified by Arm-PCR using iRepertoire HTBI primers to build TCR beta libraries. MiXCR, run by TCRdb on the multiplex PCR reads, gives a single entry per CDR3 protein. The sample includes about 540,000 distinct CDR3 sequences, 13% of them seen just once. The sample was also linked to a second study, of T cells in Graves' hyperthyroidism and ophthalmopathy.

The material sequenced was peripheral blood mononuclear cells (PBMCs), taken at new diagnosis, from a patient treated with antithyroid drugs. Receptor source: a man aged 25 to 40 with Graves disease.

This clonotype was seen many times. This rearrangement joins TRBV7-2 to TRBJ2-1; D is possibly TRBD1 (6 bases). V was pared by 2 bases and J by 8 bases, with 10 bases between. The CDR3 has 13 amino acids. Germline-derived CDR1 and CDR2 are SGHTA and FQGNSA. The CDR3 coding sequence is TGTGCCAGCAGCTTAACAGGGTACGATGAGCAGTTCTTC. Translation: CASSLTGYDEQFF.

This clonotype appeared many times. This chain uses TRBV20-1 with TRBJ2-1; TRBD2 matches at 12 bases. The germline CDR1 and CDR2 sequences are DFQATT and SNEGSKA (reference sequence). V lost 3 bases to trimming and J lost 5 bases; unmatched junction nucleotides: 8. CDR3 length: 16 residues. The CDR3 sequence is CSASFGRLAGDNEQFF. The CDR3, as DNA: TGCAGTGCTAGTTTCGGCAGACTAGCGGGGGACAATGAGCAGTTCTTC.

This clonotype came up many times. This chain connects TRBV12-3 or TRBV12-4 to TRBJ2-7; tentatively, D is TRBD1 (6 bases). The V and J ends lost 5 bases and 7 bases respectively, with 21 bases between them. The CDR3 has 15 amino acids. CDR3 nucleotides: TGTGCCAGCAGTCTAACCCAGGGGCCACATGCAGAGCAGTACTTC. It encodes CASSLTQGPHAEQYF.

The rearrangement links TRBV27 to TRBJ1-5, with unresolved D. The CDR3 has 15 residues. Germline V gene sequence: CDR1 MNHEY, CDR2 SMNVEV (reference sequence). V gave up 6 bases and J gave up 0 bases, with 12 bases separating them. The CDR3 region is CASRLDQFSNQPQHF. CDR3 DNA: TGTGCCAGCAGGCTAGACCAGTTTAGCAATCAGCCCCAGCATTTT.

Many counts were recorded for this clonotype. The chain couples TRBV18 to TRBJ1-1; weak D call: TRBD1 (6 bases). Germline lookup yields CDR1 KGHSH and CDR2 LQKENI. Deletions cut 3 bases from V and 0 bases from J, with 11 bases between. There are 15 residues in the CDR3. The CDR3 DNA follows: TGTGCCAGCTCACCTCCGGGACACCTGAACACTGAAGCTTTCTTT. It encodes CASSPPGHLNTEAFF.

This clonotype was recorded many times. The gene calls are TRBV12-3 or TRBV12-4 and TRBJ1-2, with D possibly matching TRBD1 (6 bases). The V and J ends lost 6 bases and 6 bases respectively, with 23 bases between them. CDR3 length: 16 amino acids. The CDR3 protein is CASSNSGTLLANGYTF. For the CDR3, the DNA is TGTGCCAGCAGCAACTCCGGGACACTCTTGGCAAATGGCTACACCTTC.

This clonotype has ten or more counts. The chain links TRBV5-4 to TRBJ2-2; D is possibly TRBD2 (6 bases). In germline, CDR1 is SGHNT, CDR2 YYREEE (reference sequence). The CDR3 runs 16 residues. V dropped 1 base and J dropped 2 bases, with 12 bases sitting between them. The CDR3: CASSLWGDRNTGELFF. The CDR3 bases are TGTGCCAGCAGCTTGTGGGGGGATCGAAACACCGGGGAGCTGTTTTTT. Using reference TRBV5-4 and TRBJ2-2 for the parts outside the CDR3, the full variable domain is ETGVTQSPTHLIKTRGQQVTLRCSSQSGHNTVSWYQQALGQGPQFIFQYYREEENGRGNFPPRFSGLQFPNYSSELNVNALELDDSALYLCASSLWGDRNTGELFFGEGSRLTVL.

This clonotype occurred many times. This chain uses TRBV2 with TRBJ2-1; D assignment may be TRBD1 or TRBD2 (5 bases each). Looked up from germline, CDR1 is SNHLY and CDR2 is FYNNEI. The V and J ends lost 5 bases and 5 bases respectively, with 13 bases between them. The CDR3 totals 14 residues. In nucleotides, the CDR3 is TGTGCCAGCAGTTTCTCGGGGCGAGACAATGAGCAGTTCTTC. Translation gives CASSFSGRDNEQFF.

The chain combines TRBV19 with TRBJ1-1, with unresolved D. The CDR3 runs to 13 residues. Trimming removed 3 bases at V and 1 base at J, with 6 bases between. Germline-derived CDR1 and CDR2 are LNHDA and SQIVND (reference sequence). CDR3 sequence (DNA): TGTGCCAGTAGTATTCACTGGAACACTGAAGCTTTCTTT. It is translated as CASSIHWNTEAFF.

Many counts were recorded for this clonotype. The chain joins TRBV6-5 to TRBJ2-2, with D perhaps TRBD2 (6 bases). The CDR3 spans 16 residues. Germline CDR1 is MNHEY and CDR2 is SVGAGI. The V and J ends lost 0 bases and 0 bases respectively, with 8 bases between them. CDR3 loop: CASSYSLATNTGELFF. The CDR3 nucleotides read TGTGCCAGCAGTTACTCGCTAGCGACGAACACCGGGGAGCTGTTTTTT.

The chain has TRBV24-1 and TRBJ2-1, with 7 nucleotides matching TRBD2. The ends lost 1 base at V and 9 bases at J; junction bases unmatched: 11. The CDR3 is made up of 16 amino acids. Per the germline V gene, CDR1 is KGHDR and CDR2 is SFDVKD. DNA for the CDR3: TGTGCCACCAGTGATTTCCGAGCGGGATGGTTGGGTGAGCAGTTCTTC. This encodes CATSDFRAGWLGEQFF.

The table lists this clonotype with many counts. The chain links TRBV27 to TRBJ2-3; D is unresolved. The CDR3 consists of 16 residues. Trimming stripped 1 base from V and 0 bases from J, with 11 bases between. Germline V gene lookup returns CDR1 MNHEY and CDR2 SMNVEV (reference sequence). The CDR3 coding sequence is TGTGCCAGCAGTTTATTTGCCCCTACTAGCACAGATACGCAGTATTTT. This sequence encodes CASSLFAPTSTDTQYF.

This clonotype was detected a few times. V gene TRBV10-3 combines with J gene TRBJ2-1; D unresolved. This CDR3 contains 12 residues. The germline V gene has CDR1 ENHRY and CDR2 SYGVKD. V gave up 3 bases and J gave up 15 bases, with 15 bases separating them. CDR3 amino acids: CAISDSSDSRFF. The CDR3 coding sequence is TGTGCCATCAGTGATTCTTCAGACTCCCGGTTCTTC.

At least ten counts were recorded for this clonotype. Here the CDR3 omits its conserved ending phenylalanine or tryptophan, so a read error is the likely source. No DNA is shown, since the ends of the CDR3 on it are uncertain; the CDR3 is the one TCRdb lists. Here the CDR3 reads CSAGTSGTKHL. The chain couples TRBV20-1 to TRBJ2-5; no check of the table's D call, TRBD2, against the DNA was made. CDR1 is DFQATT and CDR2 is SNEGSKA in the germline V gene (reference sequence). With termini counted, the CDR3 has 11 amino acids.

This clonotype was recorded at least ten times. The rearrangement links TRBV28 to TRBJ2-7, with D perhaps TRBD2 (6 bases). Germline V gene lookup returns CDR1 MDHEN and CDR2 SYDVKM. V was shortened by 5 bases and J by 5 bases, with 16 bases between the two germline ends. This CDR3 is built from 14 residues. Here the CDR3 reads CASSIGGMANEQYF. CDR3 DNA: TGTGCCAGCAGTATCGGGGGTATGGCGAACGAGCAGTACTTC.

This clonotype was counted ten times or more. The V gene is TRBV20-1, the J gene TRBJ2-7, with TRBD1 identical over 10 bases. The germline V gene has CDR1 DFQATT and CDR2 SNEGSKA (reference sequence). This CDR3 comprises 15 residues. The V segment lost 0 bases and the J segment 4 bases; nucleotides outside the gene matches: 6. The CDR3 reads CSARDPDRGLYEQYF. CDR3 nucleotide sequence: TGCAGTGCTAGAGATCCCGACAGGGGGCTATACGAGCAGTACTTC.

In this sample, this clonotype turned up many times. The rearrangement uses TRBV12-3 or TRBV12-4 and TRBJ2-2; 8 nucleotides align to TRBD1. The CDR3 totals 15 residues. V lost 4 bases, J lost 8 bases, and 9 bases stayed unmatched. CDR3 sequence reads: CASSSGGQLTGELFF. The CDR3 DNA sequence: TGTGCCAGCAGTTCAGGGGGCCAATTGACTGGGGAGCTGTTTTTT.

This clonotype has only a few counts. This chain links TRBV19 with TRBJ1-1, with D possibly being TRBD1 (6 bases). This CDR3 comprises 15 residues. With 0 bases removed from V and 5 bases from J, the gap between germline ends came to 13 bases. In germline, CDR1 is LNHDA, CDR2 SQIVND (reference sequence). Written as DNA, the CDR3 is TGTGCCAGTAGTATAGAAGGGACACCGGCAACTGAAGCTTTCTTT. Protein sequence: CASSIEGTPATEAFF.

This clonotype was counted ten times or more. This chain joins TRBV27 and TRBJ2-7, with D perhaps assigned TRBD1 or TRBD2 (5 bases each). Germline CDR1 and CDR2: MNHEY and SMNVEV (reference sequence). V dropped 8 bases and J dropped 2 bases, with 22 bases sitting between them. This CDR3 is 16 amino acids long. For the CDR3, the DNA is TGTGCCAGCGGAATCTCTGGACTTGACAGACCCTACGAGCAGTACTTC. Translated: CASGISGLDRPYEQYF.

V gene TRBV10-2 combines with J gene TRBJ2-2; 14 bases match TRBD2. The germline V gene has CDR1 WSHSY and CDR2 SAAADI. V lost 7 bases to trimming and J lost 0 bases; unmatched junction nucleotides: 4. The CDR3 spans 17 residues. The CDR3 here is CASMGLAGAANTGELFF. The CDR3 DNA reads TGCGCCAGCATGGGACTAGCGGGAGCGGCGAACACCGGGGAGCTGTTTTTT.

Only a few counts were recorded for this clonotype. The chain has TRBV5-6 and TRBJ1-4; D not certain. The length of the CDR3 is 15 residues. The germline V gene encodes CDR1 SGHDT and CDR2 YYEEEE. V lost 0 bases, J lost 5 bases, and 11 bases lay in between. Written as DNA, the CDR3 is TGTGCCAGCAGCTTGGCGGAGGGTATAAATGAAAAACTGTTTTTT. Its protein product is CASSLAEGINEKLFF.

This clonotype was counted only a few times. The chain couples TRBV20-1 to TRBJ1-6; no firm D call. Germline V gives CDR1 DFQATT, CDR2 SNEGSKA (reference sequence). The ends were cut back, 6 bases at V and 6 bases at J, with 12 bases in the middle. The CDR3 is made up of 13 amino acids. CDR3 bases: TGCAGTGCCCCTAGGAGTAGTAATTCACCCCTCCACTTT. It is translated as CSAPRSSNSPLHF.